The entry below gives a single T cell receptor (beta chain) sequence along with its context. After removal of 4 bases from V and 1 base from J, the junction contained 4 bases not matched to a gene. Germline loops: CDR1 SGHDT, CDR2 YYEEEE. The CDR3 length is 14 residues. These data come from a study of blood T cell repertoires in COVID-19. Study context: T cells, B-cell-depleted T cells, or PBMCs provided the cDNA or gDNA that served as material.

Sequencing was performed with immunoSEQ multiplex PCR; in TCRdb, only in-frame clones are kept and a portion is missing. The sample records almost 400,000 clones, around 87% being singletons. Seattle patient enrollment occurred during active infection, with longitudinal follow-up thereafter. Sample: peripheral blood. The TCR originated in a woman aged 55-69 years with COVID-19, enrolled during active disease. The chain couples TRBV5-6 to TRBJ2-5, with 7 bases fitting TRBD2. The CDR3 reads CASSLRGVQETQYF. CDR3 bases: TGTGCCAGCAGCCTTCGGGGGGTCCAAGAGACCCAGTACTTC.